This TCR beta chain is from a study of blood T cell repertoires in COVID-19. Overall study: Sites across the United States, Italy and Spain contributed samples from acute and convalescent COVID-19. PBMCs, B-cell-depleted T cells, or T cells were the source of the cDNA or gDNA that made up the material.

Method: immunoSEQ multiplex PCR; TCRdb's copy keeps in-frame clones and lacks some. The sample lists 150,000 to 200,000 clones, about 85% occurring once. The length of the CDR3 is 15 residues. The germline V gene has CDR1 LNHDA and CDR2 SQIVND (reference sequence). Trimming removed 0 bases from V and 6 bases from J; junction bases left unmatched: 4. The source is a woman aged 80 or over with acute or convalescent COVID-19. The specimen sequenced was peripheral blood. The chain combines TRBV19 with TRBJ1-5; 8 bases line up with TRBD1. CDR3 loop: CASSIDRTGRQPQHF. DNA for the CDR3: TGTGCCAGTAGTATAGACCGGACAGGGCGTCAGCCCCAGCATTTT.